This T cell receptor (beta chain) emerged from a study of blood T cell repertoires in COVID-19. Study at large: Specimens from acute and convalescent COVID-19 originated in the United States, Italy and Spain.

The CDR3 extends over 13 amino acids. Trimming took off 2 bases at V and 2 bases at J, with 9 bases between the two ends. The germline gives CDR1 GTSNPN, CDR2 SVGIG (reference sequence). In the original analysis: Quantification of nucleated cells was approximated via reference gene primer amplification. TCRdb's copy holds only in-frame clones and misses some; the assay was immunoSEQ multiplex PCR. V, J and clone size are taken as reported in that table, and D and trimming were inferred from the DNA itself. In the table there are about 340,000 clones, approximately 82% of which are singletons. The V gene is TRBV30, the J gene TRBJ1-2; D is possibly TRBD1 (5 bases). The sample comprised peripheral blood. The sequence was collected from a man aged 30 to 39 with active or convalescent COVID-19. The CDR3: CAWSTYRNYGYTF. The CDR3 DNA follows: TGTGCCTGGAGTACATACAGGAACTATGGCTACACCTTC.